This passage covers 12 T cell receptor beta chains from one sample sequenced in a study of kidney transplant recipient with SARS-CoV-2 infection (dated by TCRdb to about 2021). Reading the label with the study, this specimen's time point is: pre-pandemic baseline sample and day 111 after first positive SARS-CoV-2 test. These reads were obtained on an Illumina MiSeq. TCRdb cleaned the public reads at Q25 with fastp, built clones with MiXCR and kept in-frame beta chains. Every entry covers one CDR3 protein and lists the most common genes and DNA from its rows. This sample gives 200,000 to 300,000 distinct CDR3 sequences in total; less than 35% of them show up just once. The ten largest clonotypes hold more than 6.5% of the sample. Sample: a blood sample, taken at baseline and between days 110 and 120 from a kidney transplant recipient. These receptor sequences come from a male patient aged 30 to 40 who had COVID-19 and was a kidney transplant recipient. After a transplant, the donor of the graft may account for some T cells.

This clonotype was counted between two and nine times. V gene TRBV28 combines with J gene TRBJ2-3, with D perhaps matching TRBD1 or TRBD2 (7 bases each). Germline V gene sequence: CDR1 MDHEN, CDR2 SYDVKM. The CDR3 is 15 residues long. Trimming pared 3 bases from V and 5 bases from J, leaving 15 bases between. In nucleotides, the CDR3 is TGTGCCAGCAGTTTTAGACAGGGAGGGGGAGATACGCAGTATTTT. It codes for CASSFRQGGGDTQYF.

There are many counts of this clonotype. The chain is built from TRBV5-1 and TRBJ1-2; TRBD1 matches 8 bases. The V gene's germline CDR1 is SGHRS and CDR2 YFSETQ. Germline trimming cut 0 bases from V and 0 bases from J; bases unmatched to any gene: 10. The CDR3 covers 18 residues. Here the CDR3 reads CASSLEGGRGRANYGYTF. The CDR3, as DNA: TGCGCCAGCAGCTTGGAAGGCGGCAGGGGGCGGGCTAACTATGGCTACACCTTC.

This clonotype turned up a few times. The CDR3 end shows no conserved phenylalanine or tryptophan, and so a read error is likely. The rearrangement links TRBV3-1 to TRBJ1-1; D is ambiguous. Trimming removed 5 bases at V and 4 bases at J, with 23 bases between. The CDR3 has 17 residues. Germline values: CDR1 LGHDT, CDR2 YNNKEL (reference sequence). The CDR3, as DNA: TGTGCCAGCAGCGGAGTGGATCCCATTTCAATTCGCACTGAAGCTTTCCTT. Its translation is CASSGVDPISIRTEAFL.

Concerning this clonotype itself: A read error is possible here, since a much larger clone lies one base away. V is TRBV5-4 and J is TRBJ2-3; tentatively, D is TRBD1 (6 bases). Trimming left V 3 bases short and J 1 base short, with 15 bases between. CDR3 length: 16 amino acids. Looked up from germline, CDR1 is SGHNT and CDR2 is YYREEE (reference sequence). This CDR3 is CASSSEQGVGTDTQYF. CDR3 DNA: TGTGCCAGCAGCTCTGAACAGGGTGTTGGCACAGATACGCAGTATTTT.

On this clonotype itself: This clone may be a read error of a much larger clone one base away. This rearrangement joins TRBV12-3 or TRBV12-4 to TRBJ2-7, with 8 bases matching TRBD1. This CDR3 has 12 residues. V lost 7 bases, J lost 8 bases, and 7 bases stayed unmatched. The CDR3 sequence is CASNLQGAKQYF. The DNA for the CDR3 is TGTGCCAGCAATTTGCAGGGGGCTAAGCAGTACTTC.

This clonotype was counted many times. The chain recombines TRBV6-5 with TRBJ1-1, with a tentative D call TRBD1 (6 bases). From germline, CDR1 is MNHEY and CDR2 SVGAGI. V gave up 6 bases and J gave up 2 bases, with 13 bases separating them. The CDR3 length is 14 residues. This chain's CDR3 is CASRGGTSNTEAFF. CDR3 bases: TGTGCCAGCAGGGGGGGGACATCTAACACTGAAGCTTTCTTT.

On this clonotype itself: A much larger clonotype is one base distant, so this may be a read error. This chain links TRBV24-1 with TRBJ2-4; D uncertain. The end of the DNA fits TRBJ1-2 better, so the J call may be wrong. Germline V gene lookup returns CDR1 KGHDR and CDR2 SFDVKD. The CDR3 consists of 17 residues. The CDR3 DNA is TGTGCCACCAGTGTATCATTTAGTACCAGAAAGACCTATGGCTACACCTTC. Translated, it gives CATSVSFSTRKTYGYTF.

Concerning this clonotype itself: This may come from a read error, since a much larger clone is one base off. This chain joins TRBV20-1 and TRBJ2-7; TRBD2 aligns across 7 bases. The germline gives CDR1 DFQATT, CDR2 SNEGSKA (reference sequence). The V gene end was trimmed by 8 bases and the J gene end by 5 bases; junction bases not matched to a gene: 12. The CDR3 extends over 13 amino acids. The CDR3 DNA is TGCAGTACCCTCCGCGGGGGAAACGACGAGCAGTACTTC. Translating gives CSTLRGGNDEQYF.

This clonotype was seen ten or more times. The chain employs TRBV7-9 and TRBJ2-2, with unresolved D. The germline V gene encodes CDR1 SEHNR and CDR2 FQNEAQ (reference sequence). Trimming shortened V by 9 bases and J by 0 bases, and 8 bases separated the two germline ends. This CDR3 is 13 amino acids long. CDR3 nucleotide sequence: TGTGCCAGTCGACGACCGAACACCGGGGAGCTGTTTTTT. This codes for CASRRPNTGELFF.

This clonotype was picked up many times. This chain joins TRBV3-1 and TRBJ2-3; tentatively, D is TRBD1 or TRBD2 (6 bases each). V was cut by 0 bases and J by 0 bases, with 19 bases left in between. CDR3 length: 19 amino acids. In germline, CDR1 is LGHDT, CDR2 YNNKEL (reference sequence). The CDR3 here is CASSQDPGGGFTSTDTQYF. The CDR3, as DNA: TGTGCCAGCAGCCAAGATCCCGGGGGCGGATTTACTAGCACAGATACGCAGTATTTT.

As regards this clonotype: Just one base apart from a much larger clone, this may be a read error. This sequence joins TRBV6-5 and TRBJ1-2, with D unclear. Germline V gene data show CDR1 as MNHEY and CDR2 as SVGAGI. Deletions cut 5 bases from V and 4 bases from J, with 23 bases between. The CDR3 sequence is 17 residues long. Here the CDR3 reads CASSRALSMRKTYGYTF. The CDR3, as DNA: TGTGCCAGCAGTAGAGCTCTCTCTATGCGAAAGACCTATGGCTACACCTTC.

For this clonotype: A much larger clone differs from this one at a single base, so this may be a read error. The J gene is TRBJ2-7, the V gene TRBV7-9; 8 positions match TRBD2. Germline trimming cut 7 bases from V and 0 bases from J; bases unmatched to any gene: 14. The CDR3 consists of 17 residues. From germline, CDR1 is SEHNR and CDR2 FQNEAQ (reference sequence). As DNA, the CDR3 is TGTGCCAGCATCCCACCTTCCGCCGGGACTAGCTCCTACGAGCAGTACTTC. Protein product: CASIPPSAGTSSYEQYF.